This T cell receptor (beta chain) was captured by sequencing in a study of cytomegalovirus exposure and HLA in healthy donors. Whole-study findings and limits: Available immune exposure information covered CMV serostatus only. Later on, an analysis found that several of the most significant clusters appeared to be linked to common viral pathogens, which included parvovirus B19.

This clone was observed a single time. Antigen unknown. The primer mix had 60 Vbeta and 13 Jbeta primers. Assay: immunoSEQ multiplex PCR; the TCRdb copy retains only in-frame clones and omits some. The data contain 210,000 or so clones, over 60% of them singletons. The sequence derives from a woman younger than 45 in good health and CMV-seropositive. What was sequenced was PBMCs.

CDR3 residues: CASSIVGDTQYF. CDR3 DNA sequence: TGTGCCAGTAGTATAGTCGGGGATACGCAGTATTTT. The genes are TRBV19 and TRBJ2-3; D unclear. Trimming took 1 base from V and 6 from J, leaving 5 bases between them. CDR1 and CDR2 (germline): LNHDA, SQIVND (reference sequence). This CDR3 spans 12 amino acids. Looking up the rest from reference TRBV19 and TRBJ2-3 gives the full variable domain: DGGITQSPKYLFRKEGQNVTLSCEQNLNHDAMYWYRQDPGQGLRLIYYSQIVNDFQKGDIAEGYSVSREKKESFPLTVTSAQKNPTAFYLCASSIVGDTQYFGPGTRLTVL.